This T cell receptor (beta chain) was identified in a study of T cell clonality in common variable immunodeficiency. The method was immunoSEQ multiplex PCR; TCRdb's version includes in-frame clones alone and lacks a portion of them. The profile covers about 52,000 clones, none occurring a single time. Findings and caveats of the study: Patient heterogeneity in the CVID cohort limited correlations between repertoire features and clinical complications. Reportedly, TCR beta sequences from common variable immunodeficiency showed fewer deletions and N-nucleotide insertions. TCRbeta clonality was increased in CVID versus healthy controls.

Donors gave about 5 to 8 ml heparinized peripheral whole blood. This clone appeared many times. Its antigen is not known. Read coverage stops 3 residues before the CDR3 terminus; the germline J gene supplies the remainder. Germline V CDR1 and CDR2: GTSNPN, SVGIG (reference sequence). V gave up 0 bases and J gave up 4 bases; unmatched junction bases: 7. The CDR3 is 15 residues long. The chain joins TRBV30 to TRBJ1-2, with TRBD1 identical over 8 bases. Sequencing was carried out using peripheral blood mononuclear cells. The sequence came from a person between 18 and 75 years old in good health. The CDR3 is CAWSVPGGAGYGYTF. The DNA read from the CDR3 is TGTGCCTGGAGTGTACCAGGGGGCGCCGGCTATGGC.